These 31 T cell receptor beta chains were all obtained from the same sample, sequenced in a study of cytomegalovirus exposure and HLA in healthy donors (dated by TCRdb to the late 2010s). Library preparation employed the immunoSEQ multiplex PCR assay. A mixture of 60 forward primers for TCR Vbeta segments and 13 reverse primers for TCR Jbeta segments was used in the multiplex PCR. Drawn from immuneACCESS, this table holds only the in-frame rearrangements with V and J called that TCRdb kept. Clones are partly lost; checked studies trace under half to an unresolved V gene and leave the rest unexplained. Recorded for this sample are 150,000 to 200,000 clones; 84% of them occurred a single time. Together, the top ten hold around 5% of the sample. The sample was PBMCs. The source is a girl aged 5 to 17 in good health and CMV-seropositive.

V gene TRBV25-1 combines with J gene TRBJ1-2; 8 nucleotides line up with TRBD1. In germline, CDR1 is MGHDK, CDR2 SYGVNS. J was trimmed by 0 bases and V by 4 bases; bases with no gene match: 1. The CDR3 length is 14 residues. CDR3 sequence: CASSGQGSNYGYTF. The CDR3 DNA follows: TGTGCCAGCAGTGGACAGGGGTCTAACTATGGCTACACCTTC.

The CDR3 sequence: CASSLAGGDSTDTQYF. The CDR3 nucleotides read TGCGCCAGCAGCTTGGCCGGCGGGGATTCCACAGATACGCAGTATTTT. The V gene is TRBV5-1, the J gene TRBJ2-3, with D perhaps TRBD2 (6 bases). The V gene lost 0 bases and the J gene lost 2 bases, with 13 bases spanning the gap. From germline, CDR1 is SGHRS and CDR2 YFSETQ. This CDR3 comprises 16 residues.

This chain connects TRBV11-3 to TRBJ2-1, with 13 bases matching TRBD2. The germline CDR1 and CDR2 sequences are SGHNT and YENEEA. Trimming took 5 bases from V and 4 from J; bases not matched to a gene: 2. This CDR3 comprises 15 residues. The CDR3 reads CASSQTSGGYNEQFF. In DNA, the CDR3 is TGTGCCAGCAGCCAGACTAGCGGGGGGTACAATGAGCAGTTCTTC.

This clone appeared a few times. The CDR3 sequence: CASSAPSMTGKAFF. As DNA, the CDR3 is TGTGCCAGCAGTGCACCCTCTATGACAGGGAAAGCTTTCTTT. The rearrangement links TRBV25-1 to TRBJ1-1; TRBD1 matches 7 bases. The CDR3 runs to 14 residues. CDR1 and CDR2 (germline): MGHDK, SYGVNS. Losses at the gene ends were 4 bases for V and 9 bases for J; bases not matched to a gene: 11.

The V and J genes are TRBV10-1 and TRBJ1-2, with 8 bases that match TRBD1. Germline CDR1 is WNHNN and CDR2 is SYGVQD (reference sequence). CDR3 length equals 14 residues. The ends lost 7 bases at V and 2 bases at J; junction bases unmatched: 6. CDR3 sequence reads: CASTSDRVNYGYTF. The CDR3 DNA follows: TGCGCCAGCACATCGGACAGGGTGAACTATGGCTACACCTTC.

This rearrangement joins TRBV5-4 to TRBJ2-7; 11 bases are shared with TRBD2. J lost 6 bases, V lost 4 bases, and 12 bases had no gene match. The CDR3 is 16 amino acids. Germline assignment: CDR1 SGHNT and CDR2 YYREEE (reference sequence). Written as DNA, the CDR3 is TGTGCCAGCAGCCGGGGGGCTAGCGGGGGGCCCGGCGAGCAGTACTTC. This gives the protein CASSRGASGGPGEQYF. Filled out from reference TRBV5-4 and TRBJ2-7, the complete variable domain reads ETGVTQSPTHLIKTRGQQVTLRCSSQSGHNTVSWYQQALGQGPQFIFQYYREEENGRGNFPPRFSGLQFPNYSSELNVNALELDDSALYLCASSRGASGGPGEQYFGPGTRLTVT.

The genes are TRBV7-9 and TRBJ2-7, with 9 bases aligning to TRBD1. This CDR3 comprises 15 residues. The V and J ends lost 5 bases and 3 bases, in that order; junction bases with no gene match: 8. Germline V gene data show CDR1 as SEHNR and CDR2 as FQNEAQ (reference sequence). CDR3 bases: TGTGCCAGCAGCGCGCCGGGACAGGGACGCTACGAGCAGTACTTC. Protein product: CASSAPGQGRYEQYF.

The chain joins TRBV6-4 to TRBJ2-1, with D possibly being TRBD1 (6 bases). CDR1 is MRHNA and CDR2 is SNTAGT in the germline V gene. This CDR3 is 12 amino acids long. V lost 4 bases and J 8 bases, leaving 9 bases between the germline ends. The CDR3 spells CASSAQGDEQFF. The CDR3 region has the DNA TGTGCCAGCAGTGCACAGGGTGATGAGCAGTTCTTC.

This chain links TRBV5-8 with TRBJ2-7; 7 bases agree with TRBD1. With 4 bases clipped from V and 0 bases from J, the junction kept 10 bases outside the gene matches. Germline assignment: CDR1 SGHTS and CDR2 YDEGEE. This CDR3 is 16 amino acids long. For the CDR3, the DNA is TGTGCCAGCAGCATACCGGGACAGAGTAGCTCCTACGAGCAGTACTTC. Its protein is CASSIPGQSSSYEQYF.

This clone has a single count. The chain links TRBV5-1 to TRBJ2-7; weak D call: TRBD1 (5 bases). Deletions cut 0 bases from V and 6 bases from J, with 19 bases between. CDR1 is SGHRS, CDR2 YFSETQ, per germline. The CDR3 is 16 residues long. CDR3 DNA: TGCGCCAGCAGCTTGGCCGTGGCAGGGAAAGGACCCGAGCAGTACTTC. Encoded protein: CASSLAVAGKGPEQYF.

This chain joins TRBV6-5 and TRBJ1-1; 8 bases agree with TRBD1. Germline V CDR1 and CDR2: MNHEY, SVGAGI. V gave up 5 bases and J gave up 3 bases; unmatched junction bases: 5. The CDR3 totals 14 residues. CDR3 bases: TGTGCCAGCAGTCAGGGGGCTCGGGACACTGAAGCTTTCTTT. Translation gives CASSQGARDTEAFF.

The chain employs TRBV2 and TRBJ1-5, with unresolved D. Germline CDR1 is SNHLY and CDR2 is FYNNEI. CDR3 size: 14 residues. The V gene lost 6 bases and the J gene lost 0 bases, with 9 bases spanning the gap. This chain's CDR3 is CASRLRNSNQPQHF. In DNA, the CDR3 is TGTGCCAGCAGGCTCAGGAATAGCAATCAGCCCCAGCATTTT.

The chain combines TRBV7-2 with TRBJ2-4, with TRBD2 matching 7 bases. The CDR3 contains 15 residues. With 4 bases clipped from V and 5 bases from J, the junction kept 8 bases outside the gene matches. From germline, CDR1 is SGHTA and CDR2 FQGNSA. This chain's CDR3 is CASSSGGAGENIQYF. CDR3 bases: TGTGCCAGCAGCTCCGGTGGGGCGGGGGAAAACATTCAGTACTTC.

This clone occurred a few times. This CDR3 fails to terminate in the conserved phenylalanine or tryptophan, so it likely reflects a read error. The DNA is omitted, as the CDR3 cannot be located on it reliably, and the CDR3 follows TCRdb's listing. J is TRBJ1-2 and V is TRBV5-6; the table's D gene call, TRBD1, was not cross checked with the DNA. Looked up from germline, CDR1 is SGHDT and CDR2 is YYEEEE. The CDR3 is 12 amino acids in total, end residues counted. The CDR3 sequence: CASSFRGTVPVE.

The V and J genes are TRBV6-4 and TRBJ1-1; no definite D call. Germline CDR1 reads MRHNA; CDR2 reads SNTAGT. This CDR3 is built from 13 residues. Trimming left V 7 bases short and J 0 bases short, with 9 bases between. Here the CDR3 reads CASTQRVNTEAFF. CDR3 DNA sequence: TGTGCCAGCACCCAGAGGGTGAACACTGAAGCTTTCTTT.

The chain joins TRBV5-5 to TRBJ2-7; D gene uncertain. Per the germline V gene, CDR1 is SGHKS and CDR2 is YYEKEE (reference sequence). The CDR3 covers 11 residues. Trimming left V 2 bases short and J 5 bases short, with 5 bases between. CDR3 protein: CASSFNNEQYF. CDR3 nucleotides: TGTGCCAGCAGCTTTAACAACGAGCAGTACTTC. The variable domain in full, completed from reference TRBV5-5 and TRBJ2-7, reads DAGVTQSPTHLIKTRGQQVTLRCSPISGHKSVSWYQQVLGQGPQFIFQYYEKEERGRGNFPDRFSARQFPNYSSELNVNALLLGDSALYLCASSFNNEQYFGPGTRLTVT.

This chain uses TRBV6-1 with TRBJ1-5; D unclear. Trimming cost V 6 bases and J 6 bases, with 9 bases left between them. Germline assignment: CDR1 MNHNS and CDR2 SASEGT. This CDR3 has 12 residues. The CDR3 sequence is CASSEYPQPQHF. The CDR3 DNA reads as TGTGCCAGCAGCGAGTACCCTCAGCCCCAGCATTTT.

The rearrangement uses TRBV6-5 and TRBJ1-1; D is possibly TRBD1 (6 bases). The CDR3 spans 15 residues. Trimming cost V 5 bases and J 1 base, with 14 bases left between them. CDR1 is MNHEY and CDR2 is SVGAGI in the germline V gene. CDR3 residues: CASSPGGHPNTEAFF. The CDR3 DNA reads TGTGCCAGCAGTCCGGGGGGACACCCGAACACTGAAGCTTTCTTT.

The chain is built from TRBV2 and TRBJ1-1; no clear D. The CDR3 is 13 amino acids. The germline V gene has CDR1 SNHLY and CDR2 FYNNEI. Trimming stripped 7 bases from V and 7 bases from J, with 16 bases between. The CDR3 coding sequence is TGTGCCAGCACATTTGGGTTGCGGGATGAAGCTTTCTTT. Translated, it gives CASTFGLRDEAFF.

The V and J genes are TRBV6-4 and TRBJ1-2; no firm D call. CDR1 MRHNA and CDR2 SNTAGT come from the germline V gene. V lost 6 bases and J 2 bases, leaving 13 bases between the germline ends. The CDR3 spans 14 residues. The CDR3 sequence is CASSPREGNYGYTF. CDR3 DNA: TGTGCCAGCAGCCCAAGGGAGGGAAACTATGGCTACACCTTC.

This clone was found a few times. The chain links TRBV19 to TRBJ1-5; D is perhaps TRBD1 (5 bases). Germline CDR1 and CDR2: LNHDA and SQIVND (reference sequence). The CDR3 consists of 16 residues. V was shortened by 2 bases and J by 2 bases, with 13 bases between the two germline ends. This CDR3 is CASSITPGFGNQPQHF. The CDR3 bases are TGTGCCAGTAGTATAACCCCAGGGTTTGGCAATCAGCCCCAGCATTTT.

The chain is built from TRBV2 and TRBJ1-2, with D unresolved. V was clipped by 4 bases and J by 5 bases, with 14 bases between them. Germline CDR1 reads SNHLY; CDR2 reads FYNNEI. The CDR3 has 14 amino acids. CDR3 loop: CASSAQATLYGYTF. CDR3 nucleotides: TGTGCCAGCAGTGCCCAGGCAACTCTTTATGGCTACACCTTC.

The rearrangement uses TRBV6-5 and TRBJ1-4; 9 bases agree with TRBD1. V lost 5 bases to trimming and J lost 7 bases; unmatched junction nucleotides: 5. The V gene's germline CDR1 is MNHEY and CDR2 SVGAGI. The CDR3 length is 14 residues. The CDR3 DNA follows: TGTGCCAGCAGTCGACAGGGGGGGAGTGAAAAACTGTTTTTT. It is translated as CASSRQGGSEKLFF.

This clone appeared once. V is TRBV7-3 and J is TRBJ2-1, with TRBD2 matching 12 bases. The length of the CDR3 is 17 residues. Trimming removed 5 bases from V and 7 bases from J; junction bases left unmatched: 12. Germline CDR1 reads SGHTA; CDR2 reads FQGTGA. The CDR3 loop reads CASSILAGGRIWNEQFF. For the CDR3, the DNA is TGTGCCAGCAGCATCCTAGCGGGGGGGAGGATTTGGAATGAGCAGTTCTTC. Full variable domain (outside the CDR3, taken from reference TRBV7-3 and TRBJ2-1): GAGVSQTPSNKVTEKGKYVELRCDPISGHTALYWYRQSLGQGPEFLIYFQGTGAADDSGLPNDRFFAVRPEGSVSTLKIQRTERGDSAVYLCASSILAGGRIWNEQFFGPGTRLTVL.

The rearrangement links TRBV4-1 to TRBJ1-1; D unclear. The CDR3 runs to 16 residues. Germline loops: CDR1 MGHRA, CDR2 YSYEKL. The V end was cut by 3 bases, the J end by 1 base, with 15 bases between. CDR3 in DNA: TGCGCCAGCAGCCATACCGCGGCAGTCCGGAACACTGAAGCTTTCTTT. Protein product: CASSHTAAVRNTEAFF.

This chain links TRBV14 with TRBJ1-4, with D possibly being TRBD1 (6 bases). The CDR3 totals 18 residues. Germline CDR1 and CDR2: SGHDN and FVKESK. V lost 1 base and J lost 8, with 23 bases in between. As DNA, the CDR3 is TGTGCCAGCAGCCAAGTGATCGGGGGGCCGGCGATGAGGGAAAAACTGTTTTTT. This translates into CASSQVIGGPAMREKLFF.

The gene calls are TRBV5-5 and TRBJ1-5; no clear D. V lost 5 bases, J lost 4 bases, and 16 bases lay in between. The CDR3 covers 15 residues. Germline CDR1 is SGHKS and CDR2 is YYEKEE (reference sequence). CDR3 DNA sequence: TGTGCCAGCAGTCCTTGGGTGGGGAGTAATCAGCCCCAGCATTTT. Its translation: CASSPWVGSNQPQHF.

The chain uses TRBV27 and TRBJ2-7, with TRBD1 identical over 7 bases. The germline V gene has CDR1 MNHEY and CDR2 SMNVEV (reference sequence). With 5 bases clipped from V and 11 bases from J, the junction kept 9 bases outside the gene matches. The CDR3 has 12 residues. The chain's CDR3 is CASSANRGQEYF. As DNA, the CDR3 is TGTGCCAGCAGTGCAAACAGGGGCCAGGAGTACTTC.

This chain joins TRBV5-4 and TRBJ2-5; a possible D gene is TRBD2 (5 bases). Looked up from germline, CDR1 is SGHNT and CDR2 is YYREEE (reference sequence). This CDR3 spans 16 amino acids. With 1 base removed from V and 0 bases from J, the gap between germline ends came to 13 bases. DNA for the CDR3: TGTGCCAGCAGCTTGAGGGCTAGCTTGTACCAAGAGACCCAGTACTTC. Encoded protein: CASSLRASLYQETQYF.

This clone turned up a few times. V gene TRBV6-1 combines with J gene TRBJ1-6; D remains ambiguous. Germline V gene sequence: CDR1 MNHNS, CDR2 SASEGT. The CDR3 extends over 13 amino acids. The ends were cut back, 8 bases at V and 0 bases at J, with 5 bases in the middle. In DNA, the CDR3 is TGTGCCAGCTTGAGCTCCTATAATTCACCCCTCCACTTT. This encodes CASLSSYNSPLHF.

The CDR3 sequence is CASCLVSFSSYNSPLHF. For the CDR3, the DNA is TGTGCCAGCTGTTTGGTGTCCTTCAGCTCCTATAATTCACCCCTCCACTTT. The V and J genes are TRBV2 and TRBJ1-6; D is undetermined. This CDR3 is built from 17 residues. The V and J ends lost 8 bases and 0 bases respectively, with 17 bases between them. Germline CDR1 is SNHLY and CDR2 is FYNNEI.